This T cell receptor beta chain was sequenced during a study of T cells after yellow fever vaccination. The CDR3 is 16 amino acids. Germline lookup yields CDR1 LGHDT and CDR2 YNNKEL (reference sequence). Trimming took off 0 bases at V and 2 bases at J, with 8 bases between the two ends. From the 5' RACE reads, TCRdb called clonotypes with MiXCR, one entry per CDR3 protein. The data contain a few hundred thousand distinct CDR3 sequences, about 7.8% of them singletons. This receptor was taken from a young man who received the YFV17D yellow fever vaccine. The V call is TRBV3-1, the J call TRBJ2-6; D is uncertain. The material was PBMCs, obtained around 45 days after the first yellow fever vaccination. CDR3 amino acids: CASSQELGPGANVLTF. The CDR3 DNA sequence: TGTGCCAGCAGCCAAGAATTAGGGCCTGGGGCCAACGTCCTGACTTTC. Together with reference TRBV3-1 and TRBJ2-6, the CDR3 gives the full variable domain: DTAVSQTPKYLVTQMGNDKSIKCEQNLGHDTMYWYKQDSKKFLKIMFSYNNKELIINETVPNRFSPKSPDKAHLNLHINSLELGDSAVYFCASSQELGPGANVLTFGAGSRLTVL.